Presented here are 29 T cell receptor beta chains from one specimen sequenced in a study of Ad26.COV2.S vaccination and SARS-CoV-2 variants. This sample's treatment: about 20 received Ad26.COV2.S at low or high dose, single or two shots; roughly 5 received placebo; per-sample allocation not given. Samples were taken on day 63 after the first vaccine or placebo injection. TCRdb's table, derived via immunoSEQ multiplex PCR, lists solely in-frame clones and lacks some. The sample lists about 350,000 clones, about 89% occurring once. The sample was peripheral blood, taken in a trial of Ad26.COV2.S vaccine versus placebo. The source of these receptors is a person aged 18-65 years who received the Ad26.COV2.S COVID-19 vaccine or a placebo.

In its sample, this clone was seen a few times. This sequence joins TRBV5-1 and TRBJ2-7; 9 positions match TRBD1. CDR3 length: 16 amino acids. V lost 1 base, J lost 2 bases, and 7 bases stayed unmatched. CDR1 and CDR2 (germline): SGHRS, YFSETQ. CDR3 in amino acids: CASSLRTRQGAYEQYF. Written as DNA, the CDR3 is TGCGCCAGCAGCTTGAGGACGCGACAGGGGGCCTACGAGCAGTACTTC.

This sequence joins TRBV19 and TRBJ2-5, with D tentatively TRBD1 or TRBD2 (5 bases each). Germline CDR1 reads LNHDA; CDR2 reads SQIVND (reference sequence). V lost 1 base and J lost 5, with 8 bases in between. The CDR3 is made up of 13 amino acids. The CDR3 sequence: CASSIGREETQYF. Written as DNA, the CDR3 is TGTGCCAGTAGTATAGGCAGGGAGGAGACCCAGTACTTC. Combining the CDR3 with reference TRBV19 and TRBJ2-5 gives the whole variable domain DGGITQSPKYLFRKEGQNVTLSCEQNLNHDAMYWYRQDPGQGLRLIYYSQIVNDFQKGDIAEGYSVSREKKESFPLTVTSAQKNPTAFYLCASSIGREETQYFGPGTRLLVL.

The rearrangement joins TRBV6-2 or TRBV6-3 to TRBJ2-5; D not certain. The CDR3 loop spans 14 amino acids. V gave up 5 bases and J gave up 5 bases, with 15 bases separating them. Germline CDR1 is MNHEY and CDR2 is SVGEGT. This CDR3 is CASSPDSHRETQYF. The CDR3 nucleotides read TGTGCCAGCAGTCCCGATTCGCATAGGGAGACCCAGTACTTC.

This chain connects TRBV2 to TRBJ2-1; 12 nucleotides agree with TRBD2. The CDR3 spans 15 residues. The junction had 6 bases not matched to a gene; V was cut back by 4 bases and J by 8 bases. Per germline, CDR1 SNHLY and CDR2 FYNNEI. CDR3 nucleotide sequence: TGTGCCAGCAGTGTGTCTAGCGGGGGGGCTGATGAGCAGTTCTTC. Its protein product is CASSVSSGGADEQFF.

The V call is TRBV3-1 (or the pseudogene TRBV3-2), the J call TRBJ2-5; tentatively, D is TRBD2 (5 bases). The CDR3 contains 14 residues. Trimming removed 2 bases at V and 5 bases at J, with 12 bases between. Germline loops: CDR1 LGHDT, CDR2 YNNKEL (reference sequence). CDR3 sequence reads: CASSQRGRAETQYF. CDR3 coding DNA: TGTGCCAGCAGCCAACGGGGTAGGGCTGAGACCCAGTACTTC.

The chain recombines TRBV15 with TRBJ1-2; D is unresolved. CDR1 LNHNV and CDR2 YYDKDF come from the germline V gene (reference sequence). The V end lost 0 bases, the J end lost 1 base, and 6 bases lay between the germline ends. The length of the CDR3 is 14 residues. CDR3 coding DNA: TGTGCCACCAGCAGAGACAACGTTAACTATGGCTACACCTTC. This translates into CATSRDNVNYGYTF.

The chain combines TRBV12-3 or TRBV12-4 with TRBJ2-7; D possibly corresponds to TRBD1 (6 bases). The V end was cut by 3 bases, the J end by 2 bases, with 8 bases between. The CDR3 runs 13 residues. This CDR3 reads CASSFNRAYEQYF. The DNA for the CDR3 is TGTGCCAGCAGTTTCAACAGGGCCTACGAGCAGTACTTC.

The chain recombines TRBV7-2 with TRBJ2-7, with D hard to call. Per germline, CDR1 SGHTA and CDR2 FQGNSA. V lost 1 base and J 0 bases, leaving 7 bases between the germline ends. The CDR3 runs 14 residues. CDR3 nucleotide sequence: TGTGCCAGCAGCTTAGGCCGCGTCTCCTACGAGCAGTACTTC. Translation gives CASSLGRVSYEQYF.

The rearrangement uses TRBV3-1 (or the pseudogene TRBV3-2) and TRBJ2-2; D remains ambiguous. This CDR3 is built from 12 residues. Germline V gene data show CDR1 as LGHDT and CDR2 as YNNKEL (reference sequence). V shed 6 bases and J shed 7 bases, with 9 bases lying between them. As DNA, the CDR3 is TGTGCCAGCAGGGCTTTGGGCGGGGAGCTGTTTTTT. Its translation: CASRALGGELFF.

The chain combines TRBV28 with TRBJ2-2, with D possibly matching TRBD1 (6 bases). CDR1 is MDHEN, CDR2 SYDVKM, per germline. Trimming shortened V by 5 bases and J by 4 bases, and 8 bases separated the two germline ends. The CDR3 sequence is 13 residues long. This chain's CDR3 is CASSRTATGELFF. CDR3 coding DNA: TGTGCCAGCAGTCGGACAGCCACCGGGGAGCTGTTTTTT.

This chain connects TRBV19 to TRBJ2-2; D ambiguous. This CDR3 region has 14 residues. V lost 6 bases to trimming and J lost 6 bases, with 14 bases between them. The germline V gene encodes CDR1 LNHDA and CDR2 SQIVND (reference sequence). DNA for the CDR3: TGTGCCAGTAGGTTAGGGAAGGATGCCGGGGAGCTGTTTTTT. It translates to CASRLGKDAGELFF.

The CDR3 sequence: CASSQSGQSNEKLFF. CDR3 DNA: TGTGCCAGCAGTCAGTCAGGACAGTCTAATGAAAAACTGTTTTTT. The J gene is TRBJ1-4, the V gene TRBV28; perhaps TRBD1 as D (6 bases). V was shortened by 5 bases and J by 3 bases, with 13 bases between the two germline ends. Germline loops: CDR1 MDHEN, CDR2 SYDVKM. The CDR3 is 15 residues long.

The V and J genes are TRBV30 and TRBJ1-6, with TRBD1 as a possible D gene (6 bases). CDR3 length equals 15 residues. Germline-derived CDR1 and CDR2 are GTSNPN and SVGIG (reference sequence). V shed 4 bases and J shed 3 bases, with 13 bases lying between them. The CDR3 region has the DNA TGTGCCTGGAATTGGGGGCTTGACTATAATTCACCCCTCCACTTT. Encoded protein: CAWNWGLDYNSPLHF.

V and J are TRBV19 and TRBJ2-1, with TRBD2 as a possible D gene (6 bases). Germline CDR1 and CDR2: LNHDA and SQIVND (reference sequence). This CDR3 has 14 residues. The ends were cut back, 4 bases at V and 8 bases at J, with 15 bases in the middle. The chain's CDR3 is CASSRGLRVDEQFF. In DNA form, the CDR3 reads TGTGCCAGTAGTAGGGGACTGCGGGTGGATGAGCAGTTCTTC.

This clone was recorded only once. CDR3 coding DNA: TGCGCCAGCAGGGGGGACCGGGAGGGAGAGCAGTACTTC. Protein sequence: CASRGDREGEQYF. This chain joins TRBV5-1 and TRBJ2-7, with 8 bases lining up with TRBD2. V shed 5 bases, J shed 7 bases, and the junction held 8 bases outside the gene matches. From germline, CDR1 is SGHRS and CDR2 YFSETQ. The CDR3 covers 13 residues.

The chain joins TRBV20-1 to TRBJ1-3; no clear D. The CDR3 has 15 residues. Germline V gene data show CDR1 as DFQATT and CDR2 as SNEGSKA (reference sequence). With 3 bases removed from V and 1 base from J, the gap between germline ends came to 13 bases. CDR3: CSASSRALSGNTIYF. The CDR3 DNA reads TGCAGTGCTAGTTCGAGGGCGCTGTCTGGAAACACCATATATTTT.

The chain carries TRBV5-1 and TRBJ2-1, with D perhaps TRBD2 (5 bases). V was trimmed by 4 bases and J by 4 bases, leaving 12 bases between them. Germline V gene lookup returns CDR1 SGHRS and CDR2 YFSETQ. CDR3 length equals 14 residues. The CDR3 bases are TGCGCCAGCAGCAAAATCGGGGTTTACAATGAGCAGTTCTTC. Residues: CASSKIGVYNEQFF.

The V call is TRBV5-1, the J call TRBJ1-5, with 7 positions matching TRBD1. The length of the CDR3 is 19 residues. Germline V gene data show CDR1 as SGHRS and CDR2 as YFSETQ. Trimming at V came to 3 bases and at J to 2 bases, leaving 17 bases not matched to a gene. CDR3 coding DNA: TGCGCCAGCAGCTCTACCGACAGGGAAATGAGGTGGCGCAATCAGCCCCAGCATTTT. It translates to CASSSTDREMRWRNQPQHF.

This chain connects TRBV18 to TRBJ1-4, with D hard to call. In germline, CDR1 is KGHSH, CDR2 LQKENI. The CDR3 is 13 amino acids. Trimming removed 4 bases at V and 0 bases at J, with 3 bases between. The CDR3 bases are TGTGCCAGCTCACGGTCAACTAATGAAAAACTGTTTTTT. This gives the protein CASSRSTNEKLFF.

The CDR3 here is CASSLGSGGESPLHF. For the CDR3, the DNA is TGTGCCAGCAGCTTAGGTTCAGGGGGAGAATCACCCCTCCACTTT. J is TRBJ1-6 and V is TRBV7-8, with TRBD1 matching over 7 bases. V shed 1 base and J 10 bases; nucleotides not matched to a gene: 7. This CDR3 is built from 15 residues. Germline loops: CDR1 SGHVS, CDR2 FQNEAQ. Using reference TRBV7-8 and TRBJ1-6 for the parts outside the CDR3, the full variable domain is GAGVSQSPRYKVAKRGQDVALRCDPISGHVSLFWYQQALGQGPEFLTYFQNEAQLDKSGLPSDRFFAERPEGSVSTLKIQRTQQEDSAVYLCASSLGSGGESPLHFGNGTRLTVT.

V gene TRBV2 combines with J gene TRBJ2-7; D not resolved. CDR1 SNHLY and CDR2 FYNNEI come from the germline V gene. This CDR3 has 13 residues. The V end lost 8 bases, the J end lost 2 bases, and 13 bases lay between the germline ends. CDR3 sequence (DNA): TGTGCCAGCGCCTATACAGTAACCTACGAGCAGTACTTC. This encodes CASAYTVTYEQYF.

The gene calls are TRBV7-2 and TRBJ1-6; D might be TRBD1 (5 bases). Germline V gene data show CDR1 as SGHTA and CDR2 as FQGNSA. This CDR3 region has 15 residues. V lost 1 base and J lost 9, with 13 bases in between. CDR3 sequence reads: CASSLVEGMGSPLHF. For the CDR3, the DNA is TGTGCCAGCAGCTTAGTGGAGGGGATGGGTTCACCCCTCCACTTT.

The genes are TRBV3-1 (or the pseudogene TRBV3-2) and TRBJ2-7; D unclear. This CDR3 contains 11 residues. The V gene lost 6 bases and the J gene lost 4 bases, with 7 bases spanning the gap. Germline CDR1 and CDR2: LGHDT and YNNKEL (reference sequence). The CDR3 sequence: CASRGRYEQYF. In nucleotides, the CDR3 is TGTGCCAGCAGGGGTCGTTACGAGCAGTACTTC.

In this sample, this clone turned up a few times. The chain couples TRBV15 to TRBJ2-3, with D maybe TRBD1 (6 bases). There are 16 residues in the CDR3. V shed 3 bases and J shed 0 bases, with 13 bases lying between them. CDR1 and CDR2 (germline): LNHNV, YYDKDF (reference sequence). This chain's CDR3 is CATSRARTASTDTQYF. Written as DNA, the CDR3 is TGTGCCACCAGCAGGGCCAGGACAGCCAGCACAGATACGCAGTATTTT. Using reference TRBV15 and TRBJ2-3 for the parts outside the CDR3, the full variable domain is DAMVIQNPRYQVTQFGKPVTLSCSQTLNHNVMYWYQQKSSQAPKLLFHYYDKDFNNEADTPDNFQSRRPNTSFCFLDIRSPGLGDTAMYLCATSRARTASTDTQYFGPGTRLTVL.

This chain's CDR3 is CAPMLAGGGSEQYF. In nucleotides, the CDR3 is TGTGCCCCAATGCTAGCGGGAGGGGGGAGCGAGCAGTACTTC. This chain connects TRBV27 to TRBJ2-7; 12 positions match TRBD2. The CDR3 extends over 14 amino acids. Germline trimming cut 11 bases from V and 6 bases from J; bases unmatched to any gene: 11. Germline loops: CDR1 MNHEY, CDR2 SMNVEV (reference sequence).

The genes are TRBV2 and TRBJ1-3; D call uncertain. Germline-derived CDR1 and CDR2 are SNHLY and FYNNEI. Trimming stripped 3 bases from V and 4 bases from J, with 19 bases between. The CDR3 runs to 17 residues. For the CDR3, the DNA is TGTGCCAGCAGTGACCCTCTCCCTATCGGCGGGGGAAACACCATATATTTT. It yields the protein CASSDPLPIGGGNTIYF.

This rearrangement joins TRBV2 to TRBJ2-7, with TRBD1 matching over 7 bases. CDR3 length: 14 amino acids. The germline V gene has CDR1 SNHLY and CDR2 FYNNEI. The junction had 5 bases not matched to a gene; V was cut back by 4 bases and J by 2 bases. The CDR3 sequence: CASSGGTVTYEQYF. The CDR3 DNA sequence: TGTGCCAGCAGTGGGGGGACAGTTACCTACGAGCAGTACTTC.

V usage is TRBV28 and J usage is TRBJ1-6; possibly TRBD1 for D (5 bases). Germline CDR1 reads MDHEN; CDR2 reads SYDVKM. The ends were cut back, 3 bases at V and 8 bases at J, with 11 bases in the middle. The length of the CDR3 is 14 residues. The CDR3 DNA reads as TGTGCCAGCAGTTTTAGACCCAGGGATTCACCCCTCCACTTT. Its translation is CASSFRPRDSPLHF.

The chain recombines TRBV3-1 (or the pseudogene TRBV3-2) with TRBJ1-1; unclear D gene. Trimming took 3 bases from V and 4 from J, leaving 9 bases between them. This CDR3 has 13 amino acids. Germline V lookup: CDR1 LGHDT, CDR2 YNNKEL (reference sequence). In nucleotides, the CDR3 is TGTGCCAGCAGCCATCTCTCAGGCACTGAAGCTTTCTTT. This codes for CASSHLSGTEAFF.